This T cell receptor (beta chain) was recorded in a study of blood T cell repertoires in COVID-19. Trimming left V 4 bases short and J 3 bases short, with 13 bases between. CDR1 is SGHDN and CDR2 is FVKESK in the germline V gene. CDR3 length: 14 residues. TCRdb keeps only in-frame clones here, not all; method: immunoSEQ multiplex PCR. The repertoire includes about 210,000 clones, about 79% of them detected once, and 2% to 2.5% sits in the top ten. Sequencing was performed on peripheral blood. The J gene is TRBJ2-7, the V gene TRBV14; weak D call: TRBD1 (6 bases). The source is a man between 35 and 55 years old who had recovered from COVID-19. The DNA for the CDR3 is TGTGCCAGCAGCCGGCAGGGGATAATCTACGAGCAGTACTTC. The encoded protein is CASSRQGIIYEQYF.